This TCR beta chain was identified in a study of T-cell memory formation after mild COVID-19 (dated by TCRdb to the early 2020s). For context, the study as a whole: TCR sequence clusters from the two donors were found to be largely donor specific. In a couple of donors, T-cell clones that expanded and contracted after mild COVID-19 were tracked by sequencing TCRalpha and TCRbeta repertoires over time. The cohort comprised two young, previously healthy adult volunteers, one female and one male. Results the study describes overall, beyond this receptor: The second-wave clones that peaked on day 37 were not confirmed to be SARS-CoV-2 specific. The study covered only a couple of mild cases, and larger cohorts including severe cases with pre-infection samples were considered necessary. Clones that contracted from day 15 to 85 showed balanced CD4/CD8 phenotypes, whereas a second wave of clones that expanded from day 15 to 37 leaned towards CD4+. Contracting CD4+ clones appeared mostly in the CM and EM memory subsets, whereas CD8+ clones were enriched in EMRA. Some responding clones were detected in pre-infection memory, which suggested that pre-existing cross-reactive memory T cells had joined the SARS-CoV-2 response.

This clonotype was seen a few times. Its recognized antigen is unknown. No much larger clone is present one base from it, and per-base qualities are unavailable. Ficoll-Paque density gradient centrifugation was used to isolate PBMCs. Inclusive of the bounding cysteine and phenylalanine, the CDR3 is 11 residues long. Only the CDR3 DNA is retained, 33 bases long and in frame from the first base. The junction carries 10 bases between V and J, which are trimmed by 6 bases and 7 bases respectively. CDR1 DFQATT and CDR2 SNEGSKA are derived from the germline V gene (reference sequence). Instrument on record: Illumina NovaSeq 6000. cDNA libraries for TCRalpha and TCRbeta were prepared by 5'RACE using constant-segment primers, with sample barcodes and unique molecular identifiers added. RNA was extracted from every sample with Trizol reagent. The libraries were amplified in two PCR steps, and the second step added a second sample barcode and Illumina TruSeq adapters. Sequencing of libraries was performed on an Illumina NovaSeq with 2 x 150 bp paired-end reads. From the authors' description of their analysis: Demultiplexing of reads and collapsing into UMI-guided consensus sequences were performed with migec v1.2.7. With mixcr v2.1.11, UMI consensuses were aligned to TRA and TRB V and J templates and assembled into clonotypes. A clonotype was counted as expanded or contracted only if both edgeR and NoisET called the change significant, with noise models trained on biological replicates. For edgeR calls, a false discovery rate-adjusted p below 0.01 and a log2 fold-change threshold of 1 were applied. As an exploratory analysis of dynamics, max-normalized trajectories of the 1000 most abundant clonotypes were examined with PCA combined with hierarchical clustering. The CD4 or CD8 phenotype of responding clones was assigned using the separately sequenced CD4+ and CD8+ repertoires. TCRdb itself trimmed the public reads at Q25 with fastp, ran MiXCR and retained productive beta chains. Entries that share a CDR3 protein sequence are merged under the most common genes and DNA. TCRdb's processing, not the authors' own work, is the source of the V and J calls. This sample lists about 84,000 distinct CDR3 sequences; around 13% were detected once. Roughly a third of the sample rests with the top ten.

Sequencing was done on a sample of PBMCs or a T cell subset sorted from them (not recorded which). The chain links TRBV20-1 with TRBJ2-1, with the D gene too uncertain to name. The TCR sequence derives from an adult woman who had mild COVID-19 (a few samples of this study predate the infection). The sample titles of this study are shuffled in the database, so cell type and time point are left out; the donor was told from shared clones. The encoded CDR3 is CSAPVGNEQFF. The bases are TGCAGTGCGCCCGTAGGGAATGAGCAGTTCTTC.